This TCR beta chain emerged from a study of T cell repertoires in cytomegalovirus infection. Study-level background: Matching HLA type, along with CMV infection, was indicated by public TCR beta signatures.

This clonotype was counted between two and nine times. Antigen: not known. Points from the study as a whole: Summed frequency of shared TCR beta families picked out CMV carriers who also had the relevant HLA. Predominance within the ex vivo response was attributable to HLA-C-restricted CMV-specific TCR beta clonotypes.

MiXCR was run by TCRdb on the reads, yielding one entry per CDR3 protein. The table lists some 400,000 distinct CDR3 sequences, 30% to 40% of them singletons. Trimming cost V 5 bases and J 7 bases; bases outside gene matches: 17. Germline V gene sequence: CDR1 SNHLY, CDR2 FYNNEI. The CDR3 is 17 residues long. The receptor comes from a human donor in good health (CMV status not recorded). Some clones in this sample may be carry-over from other donors' samples. Sequenced material: PBMCs. The V and J genes are TRBV2 and TRBJ2-7; 10 positions agree with TRBD1. The CDR3 sequence is CASSQLPGTGAQGEQYF. CDR3 bases: TGTGCCAGCAGTCAACTCCCCGGGACAGGGGCACAGGGGGAGCAGTACTTC.